The TCR beta chain described here comes from a study of T cell changes during pregnancy in multiple sclerosis. Produced via immunoSEQ multiplex PCR; TCRdb's table is partial and in-frame only. The sample lists fewer than 40,000 clones, 90% occurring once. The CDR3 consists of 11 residues. With 2 bases removed from V and 12 bases from J, the gap between germline ends came to 11 bases. Germline V lookup: CDR1 MRHNA, CDR2 SNTAGT. The input for sequencing was CD8+ T cells from peripheral blood mononuclear cells, taken in the first trimester of pregnancy. The TCR was taken from a female donor with multiple sclerosis, enrolled in a pregnancy study. The chain uses TRBV6-4 and TRBJ2-7, with D possibly being TRBD1 (5 bases). The CDR3 here is CASSDGRERYF. The CDR3 DNA reads TGTGCCAGCAGTGACGGCAGGGAAAGGTACTTC.